This entry is about one T cell receptor (beta chain). This record belongs to a study of OX40 agonist ivuxolimab in advanced cancers. Study overall: Dose-escalation patients suffered from hepatocellular carcinoma, melanoma, renal cell or head and neck cancer.

TCRdb's table, derived via immunoSEQ multiplex PCR, lists solely in-frame clones and lacks some. The sample holds roughly 49,000 clones, more than 85% seen once. This sequence originates from an adult with an advanced solid tumor such as melanoma, head and neck, liver or kidney cancer. The sample consisted of CD4+ or CD8+ T cells sorted from blood, taken in a trial of the OX40 agonist ivuxolimab.

The CDR3 region has the DNA TGTGCCAGCAGCCCCCGGGACAGGGTGGGGGAGCAGTACTTC. It specifies CASSPRDRVGEQYF. The rearrangement links TRBV7-9 to TRBJ2-7, with 9 bases aligning to TRBD1. Losses at the gene ends were 5 bases for V and 7 bases for J; bases not matched to a gene: 9. The germline gives CDR1 SEHNR, CDR2 FQNEAQ (reference sequence). The CDR3 runs 14 residues. Combining the CDR3 with reference TRBV7-9 and TRBJ2-7 gives the whole variable domain DTGVSQNPRHKITKRGQNVTFRCDPISEHNRLYWYRQTLGQGPEFLTYFQNEAQLEKSRLLSDRFSAERPKGSFSTLEIQRTEQGDSAMYLCASSPRDRVGEQYFGPGTRLTVT.